Following are 25 T cell receptor beta chains from one sample sequenced in a study of blood T cell repertoires in COVID-19. TCRdb's copy holds only in-frame clones and misses some; the assay was immunoSEQ multiplex PCR. This sample has around 88,000 clones, with over 75% found just once. Sequenced input: peripheral blood. The receptors here all came from a woman of 80 years or more with acute or convalescent COVID-19.

The rearrangement uses TRBV18 and TRBJ2-1; no reliable D call. Per germline, CDR1 KGHSH and CDR2 LQKENI. This CDR3 comprises 14 residues. V shed 0 bases and J shed 4 bases, with 7 bases lying between them. CDR3 DNA sequence: TGTGCCAGCTCACCACCGTACAGTTACAATGAGCAGTTCTTC. Its translation: CASSPPYSYNEQFF.

The chain links TRBV7-7 to TRBJ2-2, with 9 bases that match TRBD1. Trimming at V came to 2 bases and at J to 6 bases, leaving 4 bases not matched to a gene. This CDR3 has 15 residues. Germline V gene lookup returns CDR1 SSHAT and CDR2 FNYEAQ (reference sequence). The chain's CDR3 is CASSLRGQGAGELFF. CDR3 bases: TGTGCCAGCAGCTTAAGGGGACAGGGCGCCGGGGAGCTGTTTTTT.

This chain uses TRBV11-2 with TRBJ2-6; unclear D gene. The germline V gene has CDR1 SGHAT and CDR2 FQNNGV. V was cut by 5 bases and J by 6 bases, with 8 bases left in between. The CDR3 consists of 13 residues. DNA of the CDR3: TGTGCCAGCAGCCCCACTTTGGCCAACGTCCTGACTTTC. This encodes CASSPTLANVLTF.

This clone came up a few times. The chain combines TRBV9 with TRBJ2-2, with 10 nucleotides matching TRBD2. Trimming took 4 bases from V and 6 from J; bases not matched to a gene: 6. The CDR3 has 15 residues. Germline values: CDR1 SGDLS, CDR2 YYNGEE. CDR3 in DNA: TGTGCCAGCAGCACCCGGACTAGCGGAGCCGGGGAGCTGTTTTTT. Translation: CASSTRTSGAGELFF.

The chain has TRBV6-5 and TRBJ2-7; 8 bases match TRBD1. CDR1 MNHEY and CDR2 SVGAGI come from the germline V gene. V was clipped by 7 bases and J by 2 bases; unmatched bases: 10. This CDR3 region has 15 residues. In nucleotides, the CDR3 is TGTGCCAGCACCGAAGGGGGGACAGGCACCTACGAGCAGTACTTC. The encoded protein is CASTEGGTGTYEQYF.

The chain has TRBV25-1 and TRBJ2-1; possible D gene TRBD1, 5 bases. Trimming took 5 bases from V and 9 from J, leaving 26 bases between them. The CDR3 length is 17 residues. The germline V gene encodes CDR1 MGHDK and CDR2 SYGVNS. CDR3 nucleotide sequence: TGTGCCAGCAGTCCTCCCGGCAGGGCGCGACTTTTGGGTGAGCAGTTCTTC. Its translation is CASSPPGRARLLGEQFF.

The genes are TRBV7-2 and TRBJ2-3; 13 bases are shared with TRBD2. The CDR3 spans 15 residues. V shed 5 bases and J 5 bases; nucleotides not matched to a gene: 4. Germline V lookup: CDR1 SGHTA, CDR2 FQGNSA. The CDR3 here is CASSLGLAGVDTQYF. The CDR3 bases are TGTGCCAGCAGCCTCGGACTAGCGGGGGTAGATACGCAGTATTTT.

The J gene is TRBJ1-4, the V gene TRBV6-6; 8 nucleotides agree with TRBD1. V shed 0 bases and J 8 bases; nucleotides not matched to a gene: 5. Germline assignment: CDR1 MNHNY and CDR2 SVGAGI (reference sequence). This CDR3 spans 15 amino acids. CDR3 protein: CASSYSVTGGEKLFF. CDR3 DNA sequence: TGTGCCAGCAGTTACTCCGTAACAGGGGGGGAAAAACTGTTTTTT.

CDR3 loop: CASSESQISIAGEKLFF. CDR3 sequence (DNA): TGTGCCAGCAGTGAGTCCCAAATAAGCATCGCGGGGGAAAAACTGTTTTTT. This chain links TRBV2 with TRBJ1-4; the D is unclear. In germline, CDR1 is SNHLY, CDR2 FYNNEI. The CDR3 length is 17 residues. V was shortened by 3 bases and J by 8 bases, with 22 bases between the two germline ends.

The chain joins TRBV18 to TRBJ2-1, with 8 bases that match TRBD1. Germline lookup yields CDR1 KGHSH and CDR2 LQKENI. The trim removed 3 bases at V and 4 bases at J, leaving 5 bases unmatched. The length of the CDR3 is 15 residues. CDR3 in DNA: TGTGCCAGCTCACCTAGACAGGGGACGTACAATGAGCAGTTCTTC. Translating gives CASSPRQGTYNEQFF.

The chain carries TRBV6-2 or TRBV6-3 and TRBJ2-5, with D perhaps matching TRBD2 (6 bases). CDR1 is MNHEY, CDR2 SVGEGT, per germline. This CDR3 has 12 amino acids. V shed 5 bases and J shed 4 bases, with 8 bases lying between them. This chain's CDR3 is CASSEGLETQYF. In DNA form, the CDR3 reads TGTGCCAGCAGTGAGGGACTAGAGACCCAGTACTTC.

V gene TRBV3-1 (or the pseudogene TRBV3-2) combines with J gene TRBJ2-3; TRBD2 might be the D (5 bases). From germline, CDR1 is LGHDT and CDR2 YNNKEL (reference sequence). The germline V and J ends were trimmed by 4 bases and 5 bases, with 13 bases remaining between them. The CDR3 sequence is 14 residues long. CDR3 bases: TGTGCCAGCAGCCGAGCGGTAGCTGAAGATACGCAGTATTTT. It translates to CASSRAVAEDTQYF.

This chain links TRBV19 with TRBJ2-7, with D perhaps matching TRBD1 (5 bases). The CDR3 is 15 amino acids. V lost 3 bases and J lost 1, with 13 bases in between. The germline CDR1 and CDR2 sequences are LNHDA and SQIVND (reference sequence). CDR3 protein: CASSISAGRSYEQYV. Here the CDR3 DNA reads TGTGCCAGTAGTATCTCGGCAGGGCGGTCCTACGAGCAGTACGTC.

The chain recombines TRBV6-1 with TRBJ1-2; the match to TRBD1 covers 7 bases. The V gene end was trimmed by 0 bases and the J gene end by 8 bases; junction bases not matched to a gene: 9. The CDR3 sequence is 15 residues long. In germline, CDR1 is MNHNS, CDR2 SASEGT. CDR3 amino acids: CASSEAPRQGGGYTF. CDR3 coding DNA: TGTGCCAGCAGTGAAGCGCCTCGACAGGGAGGAGGCTACACCTTC.

The gene calls are TRBV14 and TRBJ2-7, with D maybe TRBD2 (5 bases). V was cut by 4 bases and J by 1 base, with 11 bases left in between. Germline V gene data show CDR1 as SGHDN and CDR2 as FVKESK. This CDR3 contains 14 residues. The CDR3 nucleotides read TGTGCCAGCAGCCTAGGAGGTGGATCCTACGAGCAGTACTTC. Encoded protein: CASSLGGGSYEQYF.

The J gene is TRBJ1-5, the V gene TRBV3-1 (or the pseudogene TRBV3-2); 10 positions agree with TRBD1. V lost 0 bases, J lost 3 bases, and 5 bases stayed unmatched. This CDR3 has 17 residues. Per germline, CDR1 LGHDT and CDR2 YNNKEL (reference sequence). The CDR3 loop reads CASSQDTGTGDNQPQHF. The CDR3 DNA reads as TGTGCCAGCAGCCAAGATACCGGGACAGGGGACAATCAGCCCCAGCATTTT.

This chain links TRBV5-1 with TRBJ2-3; tentatively, D is TRBD2 (6 bases). This CDR3 is built from 17 residues. The germline gives CDR1 SGHRS, CDR2 YFSETQ. The V and J ends lost 0 bases and 0 bases respectively, with 14 bases between them. The CDR3 DNA sequence: TGCGCCAGCAGCTTGGACCCCTACGGGACTAGCACAGATACGCAGTATTTT. Translating gives CASSLDPYGTSTDTQYF.

This chain links TRBV4-1 with TRBJ1-4; 9 positions match TRBD1. CDR3 length equals 15 residues. With V trimmed by 1 base and J by 8 bases, 5 bases remained unmatched. Germline V gene lookup returns CDR1 MGHRA and CDR2 YSYEKL. The CDR3 nucleotides are TGCGCCAGCAGCCAAGTGGGGACAGGGTTCGAAAAACTGTTTTTT. As protein: CASSQVGTGFEKLFF.

This clone appeared a single time. The CDR3 DNA reads as TGTGCCAGTAGTTTAAGGGGGAGCAATCAGCCCCAGCATTTT. This sequence encodes CASSLRGSNQPQHF. The J gene is TRBJ1-5, the V gene TRBV19, with a weak D call TRBD1 (6 bases). The germline V and J ends were trimmed by 5 bases and 1 base, with 9 bases remaining between them. The germline CDR1 and CDR2 sequences are LNHDA and SQIVND (reference sequence). This CDR3 is built from 14 residues.

This clone was counted between two and nine times. The chain employs TRBV4-3 and TRBJ2-1; no clear D gene. V was clipped by 2 bases and J by 4 bases, with 6 bases between them. CDR1 LGHNA and CDR2 YSLEER come from the germline V gene. There are 13 residues in the CDR3. The CDR3: CASSQTRYNEQFF. The DNA of the CDR3 is TGCGCCAGCAGCCAAACGAGGTACAATGAGCAGTTCTTC.

The chain has TRBV3-1 (or the pseudogene TRBV3-2) and TRBJ1-4; a weak D match, TRBD1 (6 bases). V lost 5 bases, J lost 7 bases, and 14 bases lay in between. This CDR3 contains 14 residues. Germline CDR1 reads LGHDT; CDR2 reads YNNKEL (reference sequence). The CDR3 nucleotides read TGTGCCAGCAGCGCTGACAGGTTTAGTGAAAAACTGTTTTTT. Translation gives CASSADRFSEKLFF.

The rearrangement links TRBV3-1 (or the pseudogene TRBV3-2) to TRBJ2-7; 7 bases line up with TRBD2. V lost 0 bases to trimming and J lost 3 bases; unmatched junction nucleotides: 8. The CDR3 is 16 residues long. Germline CDR1 reads LGHDT; CDR2 reads YNNKEL (reference sequence). In DNA form, the CDR3 reads TGTGCCAGCAGCCAAGATGGGGCGGGGGTCATCTACGAGCAGTACTTC. It encodes CASSQDGAGVIYEQYF.

The gene calls are TRBV28 and TRBJ1-1, with 9 positions matching TRBD1. The CDR3 sequence is 14 residues long. Trimming took 7 bases from V and 11 from J; bases not matched to a gene: 14. Germline V gene lookup returns CDR1 MDHEN and CDR2 SYDVKM. As DNA, the CDR3 is TGTGCCAGCACTCCCGGACAGGGGACTGCGGGGGCTTTCTTT. Amino acids: CASTPGQGTAGAFF. The full variable domain, rest sourced from reference TRBV28 and TRBJ1-1, is DVKVTQSSRYLVKRTGEKVFLECVQDMDHENMFWYRQDPGLGLRLIYFSYDVKMKEKGDIPEGYSVSREKKERFSLILESASTNQTSMYLCASTPGQGTAGAFFGQGTRLTVV.

The V gene is TRBV9, the J gene TRBJ2-5; 8 bases match TRBD2. Trimming at V came to 0 bases and at J to 2 bases, leaving 18 bases not matched to a gene. This CDR3 has 20 residues. CDR1 and CDR2 from the germline V gene are SGDLS and YYNGEE. The CDR3 here is CASSVATPGGGTPEQETQYF. CDR3 nucleotides: TGTGCCAGCAGCGTAGCTACCCCTGGCGGGGGGACCCCCGAGCAAGAGACCCAGTACTTC.

V and J are TRBV29-1 and TRBJ1-4; D call uncertain. The V gene's germline CDR1 is SQVTM and CDR2 ANQGSEA. This CDR3 has 12 amino acids. V was pared by 6 bases and J by 3 bases, with 8 bases between. CDR3 sequence (DNA): TGCAGCGTGAGTGTTGCTAATGAAAAACTGTTTTTT. Translated, it gives CSVSVANEKLFF.